This T cell receptor (beta chain) was retrieved from a study of cytomegalovirus exposure and HLA in healthy donors. The PCR employed 60 Vbeta primers together with 13 Jbeta primers. The method was immunoSEQ multiplex PCR; TCRdb's version includes in-frame clones alone and lacks a portion of them. This repertoire shows 150,000 to 200,000 clones, 82% found once; its top ten account for roughly 1.6%. Study-level points and caveats: Productive rates of about 90% or about 30% were seen for most TCR beta V segments in an earlier analysis. In presence/absence analyses, roughly uniform sequencing depth across donors was assumed.

The germline V gene has CDR1 SEHNR and CDR2 FQNEAQ (reference sequence). The CDR3 extends over 15 amino acids. J gave up 3 bases and V 4 bases, and 8 bases lay outside the gene matches. This clone was picked up a small number of times. What it binds is unknown. This receptor was identified in a girl aged 10-17 years in good health and CMV-seropositive. Sequencing used PBMCs. The chain links TRBV7-9 to TRBJ2-7, with TRBD1 identical over 8 bases. In DNA form, the CDR3 reads TGTGCCAGCAGCTCCCCGGACAGGGTCCGCTACGAGCAGTACTTC. Translated: CASSSPDRVRYEQYF. Drawing the rest from reference TRBV7-9 and TRBJ2-7, the complete variable domain is DTGVSQNPRHKITKRGQNVTFRCDPISEHNRLYWYRQTLGQGPEFLTYFQNEAQLEKSRLLSDRFSAERPKGSFSTLEIQRTEQGDSAMYLCASSSPDRVRYEQYFGPGTRLTVT.